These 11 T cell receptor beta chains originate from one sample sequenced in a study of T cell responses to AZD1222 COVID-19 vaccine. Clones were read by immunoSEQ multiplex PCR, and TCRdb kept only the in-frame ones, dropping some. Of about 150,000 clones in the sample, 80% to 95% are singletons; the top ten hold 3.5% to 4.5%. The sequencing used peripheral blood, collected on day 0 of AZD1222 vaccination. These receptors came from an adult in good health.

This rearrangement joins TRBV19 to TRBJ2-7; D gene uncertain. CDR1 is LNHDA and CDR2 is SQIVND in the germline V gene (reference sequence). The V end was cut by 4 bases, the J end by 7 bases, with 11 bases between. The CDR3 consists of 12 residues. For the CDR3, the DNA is TGTGCCAGTAGTACCGGCATGGGGGAGCAGTACTTC. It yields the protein CASSTGMGEQYF.

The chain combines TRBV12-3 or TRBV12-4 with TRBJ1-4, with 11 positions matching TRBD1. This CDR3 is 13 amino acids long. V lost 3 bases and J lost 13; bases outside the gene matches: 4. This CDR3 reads CASSFRGTGGLFF. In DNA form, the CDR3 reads TGTGCCAGCAGTTTTAGGGGGACAGGGGGACTGTTTTTT.

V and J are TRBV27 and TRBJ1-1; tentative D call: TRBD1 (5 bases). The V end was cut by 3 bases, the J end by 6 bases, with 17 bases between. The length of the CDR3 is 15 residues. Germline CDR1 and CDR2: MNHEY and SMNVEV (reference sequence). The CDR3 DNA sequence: TGTGCCAGCAGTTTGCATACTTTGGGGCAGGCTGAAGCTTTCTTT. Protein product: CASSLHTLGQAEAFF.

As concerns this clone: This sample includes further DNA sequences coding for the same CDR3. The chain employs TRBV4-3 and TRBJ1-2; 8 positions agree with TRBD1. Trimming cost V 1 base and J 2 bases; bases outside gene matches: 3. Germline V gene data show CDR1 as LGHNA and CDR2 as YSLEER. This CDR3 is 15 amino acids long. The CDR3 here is CASSQGPGGNYGYTF. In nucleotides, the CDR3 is TGCGCCAGCAGCCAAGGCCCAGGGGGCAACTATGGCTACACCTTC.

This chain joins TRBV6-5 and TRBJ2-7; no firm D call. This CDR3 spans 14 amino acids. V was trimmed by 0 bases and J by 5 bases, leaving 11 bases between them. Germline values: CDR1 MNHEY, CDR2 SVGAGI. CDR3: CASSYSETTNEQYF. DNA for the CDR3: TGTGCCAGCAGTTACTCCGAAACAACGAACGAGCAGTACTTC.

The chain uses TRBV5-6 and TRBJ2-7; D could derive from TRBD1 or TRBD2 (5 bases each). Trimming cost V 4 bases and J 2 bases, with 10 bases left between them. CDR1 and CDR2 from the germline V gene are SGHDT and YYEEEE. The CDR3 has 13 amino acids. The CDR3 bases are TGTGCCAGCAGCCCAAGGGGACCCTACGAGCAGTACTTC. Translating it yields CASSPRGPYEQYF.

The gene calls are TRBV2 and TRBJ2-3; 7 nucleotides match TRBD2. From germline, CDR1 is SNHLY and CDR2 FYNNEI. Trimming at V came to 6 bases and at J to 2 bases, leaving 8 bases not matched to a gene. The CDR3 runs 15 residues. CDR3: CASRREITLTDTQYF. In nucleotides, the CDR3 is TGTGCCAGCAGGCGGGAGATTACCCTCACAGATACGCAGTATTTT.

This chain's CDR3 is CASKFSDYNEQFF. CDR3 sequence (DNA): TGTGCCAGCAAATTTTCTGACTACAATGAGCAGTTCTTC. The chain combines TRBV5-4 with TRBJ2-1; D not resolved. The CDR3 totals 13 residues. V lost 6 bases and J 3 bases, leaving 10 bases between the germline ends. Per germline, CDR1 SGHNT and CDR2 YYREEE (reference sequence).

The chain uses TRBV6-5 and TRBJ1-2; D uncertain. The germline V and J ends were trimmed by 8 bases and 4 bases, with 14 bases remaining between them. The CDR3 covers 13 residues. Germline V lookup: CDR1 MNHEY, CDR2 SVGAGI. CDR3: CASEADIGYGYTF. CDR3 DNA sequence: TGTGCCAGCGAGGCAGACATAGGCTATGGCTACACCTTC.

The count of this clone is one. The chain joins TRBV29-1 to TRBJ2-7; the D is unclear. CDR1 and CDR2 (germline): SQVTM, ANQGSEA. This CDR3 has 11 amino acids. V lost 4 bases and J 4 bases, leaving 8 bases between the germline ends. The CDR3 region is CSVVGPYEQYF. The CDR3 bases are TGCAGCGTTGTGGGTCCGTACGAGCAGTACTTC.

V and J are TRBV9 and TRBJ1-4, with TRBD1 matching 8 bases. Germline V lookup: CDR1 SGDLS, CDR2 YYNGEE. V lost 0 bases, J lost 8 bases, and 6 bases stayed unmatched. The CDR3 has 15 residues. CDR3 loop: CASSVGAGGTEKLFF. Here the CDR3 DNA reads TGTGCCAGCAGCGTAGGGGCAGGGGGCACAGAAAAACTGTTTTTT.